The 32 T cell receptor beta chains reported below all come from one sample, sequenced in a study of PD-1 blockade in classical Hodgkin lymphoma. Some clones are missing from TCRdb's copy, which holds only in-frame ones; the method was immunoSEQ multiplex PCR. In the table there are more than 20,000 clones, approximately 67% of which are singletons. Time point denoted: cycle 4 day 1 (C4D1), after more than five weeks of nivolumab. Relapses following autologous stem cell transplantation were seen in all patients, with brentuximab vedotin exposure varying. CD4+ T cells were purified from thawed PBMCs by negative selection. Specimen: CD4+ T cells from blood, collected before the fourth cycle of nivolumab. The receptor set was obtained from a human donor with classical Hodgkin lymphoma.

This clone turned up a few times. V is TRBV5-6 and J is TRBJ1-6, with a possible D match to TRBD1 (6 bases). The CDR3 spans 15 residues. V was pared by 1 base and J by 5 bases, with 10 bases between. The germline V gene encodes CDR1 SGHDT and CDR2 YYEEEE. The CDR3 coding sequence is TGTGCCAGCAGCTTGTTGTCAGGGGATAATTCACCCCTCCACTTT. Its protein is CASSLLSGDNSPLHF.

This CDR3 reads CASSLGRGLAVRETQYF. CDR3 DNA sequence: TGTGCCAGCAGCTTAGGGCGGGGACTAGCGGTACGGGAGACCCAGTACTTC. The chain is built from TRBV7-2 and TRBJ2-5; 11 bases are a match to TRBD2. The length of the CDR3 is 17 residues. V shed 1 base and J 5 bases; nucleotides not matched to a gene: 9. The germline gives CDR1 SGHTA, CDR2 FQGNSA.

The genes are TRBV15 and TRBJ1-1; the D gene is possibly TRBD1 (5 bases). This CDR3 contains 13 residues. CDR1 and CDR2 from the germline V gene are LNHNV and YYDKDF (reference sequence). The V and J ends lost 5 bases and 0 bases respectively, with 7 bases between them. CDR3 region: CATSGGVNTEAFF. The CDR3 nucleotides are TGTGCCACCAGCGGGGGGGTGAACACTGAAGCTTTCTTT.

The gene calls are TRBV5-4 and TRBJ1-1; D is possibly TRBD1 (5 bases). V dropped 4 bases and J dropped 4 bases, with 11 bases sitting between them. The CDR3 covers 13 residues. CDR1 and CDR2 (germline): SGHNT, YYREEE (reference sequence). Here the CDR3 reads CASSVGRGTEAFF. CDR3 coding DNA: TGTGCCAGCAGCGTGGGGAGGGGCACTGAAGCTTTCTTT.

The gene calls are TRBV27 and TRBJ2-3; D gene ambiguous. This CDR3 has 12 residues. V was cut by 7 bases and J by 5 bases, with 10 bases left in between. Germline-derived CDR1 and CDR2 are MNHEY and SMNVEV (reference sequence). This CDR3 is CASIRVVDTQYF. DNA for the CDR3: TGTGCCAGCATCCGGGTAGTAGATACGCAGTATTTT.

This CDR3 reads CSVRTGAGEQFF. The CDR3 bases are TGCAGCGTTCGTACAGGGGCTGGTGAGCAGTTCTTC. The V call is TRBV29-1, the J call TRBJ2-1, with 7 bases identical to TRBD1. V shed 5 bases, J shed 9 bases, and the junction held 7 bases outside the gene matches. This CDR3 comprises 12 residues. Looked up from germline, CDR1 is SQVTM and CDR2 is ANQGSEA.

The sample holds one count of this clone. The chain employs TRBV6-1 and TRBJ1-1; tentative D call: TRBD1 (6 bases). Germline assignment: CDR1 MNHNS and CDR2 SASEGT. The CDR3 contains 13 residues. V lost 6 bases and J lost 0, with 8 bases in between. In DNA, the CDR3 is TGTGCCAGCAGGGGACACATGAACACTGAAGCTTTCTTT. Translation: CASRGHMNTEAFF.

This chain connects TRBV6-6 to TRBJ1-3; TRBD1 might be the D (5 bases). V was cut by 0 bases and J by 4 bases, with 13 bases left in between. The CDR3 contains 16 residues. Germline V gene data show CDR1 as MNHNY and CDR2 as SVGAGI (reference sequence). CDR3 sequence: CASSYSSGRRGNTIYF. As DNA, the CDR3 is TGTGCCAGCAGTTACTCGTCGGGACGTCGAGGAAACACCATATATTTT.

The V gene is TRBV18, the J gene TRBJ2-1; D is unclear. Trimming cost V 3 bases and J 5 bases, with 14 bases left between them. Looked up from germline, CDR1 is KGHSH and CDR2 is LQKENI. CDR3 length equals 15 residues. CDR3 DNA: TGTGCCAGCTCACCGACGAGACCTCGAGACAATGAGCAGTTCTTC. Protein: CASSPTRPRDNEQFF.

This chain's CDR3 is CASSPITSGGGSTDNEQFF. As DNA, the CDR3 is TGTGCCAGCAGCCCCATTACTAGCGGGGGCGGCTCGACAGACAATGAGCAGTTCTTC. V usage is TRBV7-2 and J usage is TRBJ2-1, with 11 bases lining up with TRBD2. Germline assignment: CDR1 SGHTA and CDR2 FQGNSA. The CDR3 has 19 residues. The V segment lost 5 bases and the J segment 5 bases; nucleotides outside the gene matches: 17.

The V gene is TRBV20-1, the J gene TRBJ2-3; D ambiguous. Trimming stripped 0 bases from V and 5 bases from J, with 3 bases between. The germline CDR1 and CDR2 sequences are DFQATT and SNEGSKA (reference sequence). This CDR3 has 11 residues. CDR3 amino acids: CSAREGDTQYF. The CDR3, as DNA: TGCAGTGCTAGAGAAGGAGATACGCAGTATTTT.

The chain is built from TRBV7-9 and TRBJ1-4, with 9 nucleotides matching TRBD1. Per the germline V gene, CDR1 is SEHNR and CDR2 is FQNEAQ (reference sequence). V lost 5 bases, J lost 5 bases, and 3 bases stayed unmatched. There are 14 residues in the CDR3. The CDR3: CASSPGTGNEKLFF. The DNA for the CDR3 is TGTGCCAGCAGCCCCGGGACAGGGAATGAAAAACTGTTTTTT.

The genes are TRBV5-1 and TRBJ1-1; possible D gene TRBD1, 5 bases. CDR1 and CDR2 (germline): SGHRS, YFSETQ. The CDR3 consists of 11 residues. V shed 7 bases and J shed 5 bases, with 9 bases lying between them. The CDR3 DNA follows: TGCGCCAGCCGGGGGGGAACTGAAGCTTTCTTT. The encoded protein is CASRGGTEAFF.

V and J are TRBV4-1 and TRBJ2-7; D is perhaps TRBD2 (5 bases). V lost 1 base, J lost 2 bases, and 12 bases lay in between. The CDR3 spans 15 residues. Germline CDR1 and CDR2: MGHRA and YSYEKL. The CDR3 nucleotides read TGCGCCAGCAGCCAAGGAGGGCCTCCGGCCTACGAGCAGTACTTC. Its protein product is CASSQGGPPAYEQYF.

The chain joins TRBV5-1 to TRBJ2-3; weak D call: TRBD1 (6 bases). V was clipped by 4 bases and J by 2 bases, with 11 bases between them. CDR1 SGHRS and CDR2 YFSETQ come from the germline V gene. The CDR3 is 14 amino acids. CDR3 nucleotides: TGCGCCAGCAGCAGGCAGGGACACACAGATACGCAGTATTTT. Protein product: CASSRQGHTDTQYF.

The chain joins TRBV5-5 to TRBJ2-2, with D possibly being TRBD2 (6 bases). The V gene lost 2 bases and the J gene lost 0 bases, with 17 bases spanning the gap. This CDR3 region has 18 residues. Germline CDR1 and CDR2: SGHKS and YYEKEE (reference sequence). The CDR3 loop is CASSFQVGTYANTGELFF. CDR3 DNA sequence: TGTGCCAGCAGCTTCCAGGTCGGGACTTACGCGAACACCGGGGAGCTGTTTTTT. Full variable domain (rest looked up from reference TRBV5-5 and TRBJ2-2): DAGVTQSPTHLIKTRGQQVTLRCSPISGHKSVSWYQQVLGQGPQFIFQYYEKEERGRGNFPDRFSARQFPNYSSELNVNALLLGDSALYLCASSFQVGTYANTGELFFGEGSRLTVL.

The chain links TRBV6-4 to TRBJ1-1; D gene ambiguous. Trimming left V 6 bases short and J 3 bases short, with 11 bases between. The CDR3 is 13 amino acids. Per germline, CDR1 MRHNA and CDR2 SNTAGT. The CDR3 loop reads CASSLYSDTEAFF. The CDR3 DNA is TGTGCCAGCAGCCTTTATTCGGACACTGAAGCTTTCTTT.

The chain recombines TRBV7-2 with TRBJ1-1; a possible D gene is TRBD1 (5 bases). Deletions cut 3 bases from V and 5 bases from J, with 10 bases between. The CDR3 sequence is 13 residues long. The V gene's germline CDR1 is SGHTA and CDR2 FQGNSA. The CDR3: CASSFRVNTEAFF. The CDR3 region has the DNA TGTGCCAGCAGCTTCAGGGTTAATACTGAAGCTTTCTTT.

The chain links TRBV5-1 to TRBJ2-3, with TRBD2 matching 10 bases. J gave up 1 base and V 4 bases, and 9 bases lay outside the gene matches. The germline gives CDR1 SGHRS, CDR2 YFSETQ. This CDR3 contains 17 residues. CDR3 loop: CASSPGLADLRTDTQYF. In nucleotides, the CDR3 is TGCGCCAGCAGCCCCGGACTAGCGGACTTACGCACAGATACGCAGTATTTT.

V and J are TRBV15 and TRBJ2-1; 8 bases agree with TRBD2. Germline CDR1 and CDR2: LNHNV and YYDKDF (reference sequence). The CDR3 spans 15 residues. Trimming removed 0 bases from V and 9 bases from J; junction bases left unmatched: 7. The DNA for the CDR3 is TGTGCCACCAGCAGAGATCGCGGGGGGCTCGGTGAGCAGTTCTTC. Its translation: CATSRDRGGLGEQFF.

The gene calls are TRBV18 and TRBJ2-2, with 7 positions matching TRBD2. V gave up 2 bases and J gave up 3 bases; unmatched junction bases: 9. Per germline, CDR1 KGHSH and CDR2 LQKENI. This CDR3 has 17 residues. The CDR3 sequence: CASSPREGGLDTGELFF. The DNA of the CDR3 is TGTGCCAGCTCACCAAGAGAGGGAGGGTTAGACACCGGGGAGCTGTTTTTT.

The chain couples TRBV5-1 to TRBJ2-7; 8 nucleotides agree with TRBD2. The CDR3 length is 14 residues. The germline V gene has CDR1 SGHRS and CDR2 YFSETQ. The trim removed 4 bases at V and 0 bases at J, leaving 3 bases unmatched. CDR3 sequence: CASSPGGSSYEQYF. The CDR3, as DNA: TGCGCCAGCAGCCCGGGGGGGAGCTCCTACGAGCAGTACTTC.

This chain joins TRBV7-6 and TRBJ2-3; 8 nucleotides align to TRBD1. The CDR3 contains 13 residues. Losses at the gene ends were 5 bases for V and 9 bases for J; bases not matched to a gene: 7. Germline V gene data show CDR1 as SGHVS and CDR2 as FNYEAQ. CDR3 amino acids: CASSPRTGLTQYF. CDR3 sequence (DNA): TGTGCCAGCAGCCCCCGGACAGGGTTAACGCAGTATTTT.

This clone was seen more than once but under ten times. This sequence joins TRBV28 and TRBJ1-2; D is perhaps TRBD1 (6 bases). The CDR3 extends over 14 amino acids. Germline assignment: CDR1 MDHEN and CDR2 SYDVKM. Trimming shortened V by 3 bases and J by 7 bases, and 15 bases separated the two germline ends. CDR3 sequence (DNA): TGTGCCAGCAGTTTCCCAGGGGTGACGTCTGGCTACACCTTC. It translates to CASSFPGVTSGYTF.

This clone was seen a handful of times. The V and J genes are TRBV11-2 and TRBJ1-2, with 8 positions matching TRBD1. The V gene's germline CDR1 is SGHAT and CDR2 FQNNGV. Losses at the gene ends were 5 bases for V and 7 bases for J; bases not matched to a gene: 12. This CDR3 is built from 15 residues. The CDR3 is CASSRSDRVRGGYTF. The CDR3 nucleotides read TGTGCCAGCAGCCGGTCGGACAGGGTCAGAGGTGGCTACACCTTC.

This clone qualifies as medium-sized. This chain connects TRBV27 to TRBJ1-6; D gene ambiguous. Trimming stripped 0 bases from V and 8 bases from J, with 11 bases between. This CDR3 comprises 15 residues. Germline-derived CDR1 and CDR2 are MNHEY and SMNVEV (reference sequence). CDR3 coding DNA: TGTGCCAGCAGTTTATCGTGGGGTTGGGATTCACCCCTCCACTTT. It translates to CASSLSWGWDSPLHF.

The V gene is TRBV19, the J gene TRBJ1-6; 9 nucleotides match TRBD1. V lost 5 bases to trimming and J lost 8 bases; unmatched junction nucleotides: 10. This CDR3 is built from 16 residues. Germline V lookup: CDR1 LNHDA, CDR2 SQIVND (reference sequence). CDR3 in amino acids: CASSESTGTGYSPLHF. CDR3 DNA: TGTGCCAGTAGTGAATCAACCGGGACAGGGTATTCACCCCTCCACTTT.

The CDR3, as DNA: TGTGCCAGCAGCGTAGGGGGAAGCGGGGGAGCTTACGAGCAGTACTTC. Translated, it gives CASSVGGSGGAYEQYF. This chain joins TRBV9 and TRBJ2-7; 8 bases match TRBD2. There are 16 residues in the CDR3. V was pared by 0 bases and J by 4 bases, with 9 bases of the junction left unmatched. Looked up from germline, CDR1 is SGDLS and CDR2 is YYNGEE.

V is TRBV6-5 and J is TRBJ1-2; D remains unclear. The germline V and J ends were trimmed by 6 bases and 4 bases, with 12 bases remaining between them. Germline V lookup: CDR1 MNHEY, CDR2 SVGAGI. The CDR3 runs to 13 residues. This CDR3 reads CASSQYVGYGYTF. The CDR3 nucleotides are TGTGCCAGCAGCCAATATGTCGGCTATGGCTACACCTTC.

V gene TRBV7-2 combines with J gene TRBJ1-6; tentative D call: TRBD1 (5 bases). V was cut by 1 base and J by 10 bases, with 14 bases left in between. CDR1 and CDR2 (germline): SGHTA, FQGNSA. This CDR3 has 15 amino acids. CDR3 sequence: CASSLGGRALSPLHF. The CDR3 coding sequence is TGTGCCAGCAGCTTAGGAGGCAGGGCGCTGTCACCCCTCCACTTT.

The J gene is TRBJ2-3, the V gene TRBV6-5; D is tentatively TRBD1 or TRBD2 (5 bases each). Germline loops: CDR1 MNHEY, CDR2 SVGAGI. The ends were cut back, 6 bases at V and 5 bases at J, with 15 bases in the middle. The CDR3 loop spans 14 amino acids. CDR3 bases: TGTGCCAGCAGCTACGGGGCAGGTCGAGATACGCAGTATTTT. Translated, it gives CASSYGAGRDTQYF.

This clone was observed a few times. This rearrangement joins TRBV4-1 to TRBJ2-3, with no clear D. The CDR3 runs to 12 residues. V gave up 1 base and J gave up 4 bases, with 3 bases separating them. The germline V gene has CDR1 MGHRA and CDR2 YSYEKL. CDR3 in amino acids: CASSQGPDTQYF. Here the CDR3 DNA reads TGCGCCAGCAGCCAAGGTCCAGATACGCAGTATTTT.